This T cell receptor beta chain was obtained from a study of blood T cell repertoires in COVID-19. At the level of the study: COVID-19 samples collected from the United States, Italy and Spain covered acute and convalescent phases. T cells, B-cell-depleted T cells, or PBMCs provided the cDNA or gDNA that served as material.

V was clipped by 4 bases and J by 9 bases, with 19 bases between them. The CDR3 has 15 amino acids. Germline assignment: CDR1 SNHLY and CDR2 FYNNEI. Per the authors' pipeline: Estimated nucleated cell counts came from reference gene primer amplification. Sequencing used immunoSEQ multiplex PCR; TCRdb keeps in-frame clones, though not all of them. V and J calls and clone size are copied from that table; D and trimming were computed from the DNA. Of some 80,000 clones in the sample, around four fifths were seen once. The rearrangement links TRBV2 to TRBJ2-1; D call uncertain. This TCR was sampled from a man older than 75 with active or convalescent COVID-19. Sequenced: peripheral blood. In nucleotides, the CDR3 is TGTGCCAGCAGTGGGGCAGCTTCAATGAGATCTGAGCAGTTCTTC. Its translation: CASSGAASMRSEQFF.